This T cell receptor (beta chain) is from a study of T cells in Graves' hyperthyroidism and ophthalmopathy (dated by TCRdb to the late 2010s). Context from the whole study: Peripheral blood samples were taken at initial diagnosis, before any treatment was given. To identify TCR V-J signatures that set the groups apart, the researchers used a discovery cohort of more than 95 patients, made up of under 50 with Graves' ophthalmopathy and 57 with stable Graves' hyperthyroidism. An independent validation cohort of some 18 hyperthyroidism patients and approximately 15 patients who later progressed to ophthalmopathy tested prospective prediction of ophthalmopathy. The roughly 100 discovery patients were randomly divided into training and test sets at a 7:3 ratio. Thyroid tissue and blood T-cell repertoires from about six Graves' hyperthyroidism patients were also compared in the study. After blood sampling, hyperthyroidism patients were treated with methimazole at a starting dose of 30 mg daily, and ophthalmopathy patients were treated with high-dose intravenous methylprednisolone. According to the paper, TCR Vbeta CDR3 sequencing was carried out on 135 peripheral blood samples, which came from 40 to 45 ophthalmopathy, 70 to 80 hyperthyroidism and approximately 17 progressor patients.

Stable Graves' hyperthyroidism was defined as the absence of progression to ophthalmopathy over 18 months of follow-up. The hyperthyroidism patients were between 18 and 65 years old and newly diagnosed, with a disease duration of less than 2 months. Any patient with an uncontrolled infection, another autoimmune disease, pregnancy or lactation was excluded. Diagnoses were established on the basis of clinical symptoms, serum thyroxine and TRAb, thyroid ultrasound, and orbital computed tomography. PBMCs were separated from under 11 ml of fresh peripheral blood using Ficoll-Paque density gradient centrifugation. Total RNA was extracted using Trizol reagent, and RNA quality was assessed on an Agilent 2100 Bioanalyzer. This clonotype was found many times. Its antigen has not been determined. It has no much larger one-base neighbor in the sample; base qualities were not kept. The TCR beta CDR3 regions were amplified from RNA transcripts. For the first round of RT-PCR on the TCR CDR3, the HTBI primer set was used together with the Qiagen OneStep RT-PCR kit. The libraries were constructed in a second round of multiplex PCR and then size-selected and purified. Paired-end sequencing of the libraries was performed with 100 bp reads on an Illumina HiSeq2000. Regarding the original processing steps: Raw data were processed with SOAPnuke, discarding reads with adapters, uncalled bases, mean Phred below 15, or no exact constant-primer or identifier match. High-quality paired reads were merged with COPE v1.2.5, and unique nucleotide sequences were defined as clonotypes. MiTCR v1.1 was used to align clonotypes to the IMGT TRBV, TRBD and TRBJ reference segments. Analysis was restricted to V-J combinations with a frequency above 0.0001, which covered about 99% of repertoires. The TCS score was defined as F50 (clonal expansion) divided by E x V (chaos), with BLOSUM62-based TCRdist calculated between CDR3 peptides within each V-J. Welch's t-statistics and random forest reduced roughly 530 V-J features to some 14, which were used in a naive Bayes classifier (R e1071). The raw public reads went through TCRdb reprocessing: fastp at Q25, MiXCR clone calling, in-frame beta chains kept. Rows with one shared CDR3 protein collapse into an entry with the most common genes and DNA. These V and J calls originate from TCRdb's pipeline instead of the authors' own analysis. This sample comprises more than 500,000 distinct CDR3 sequences, 14% of them detected only once. The ten most abundant clones make up more than 11% of the sample.

The research as a whole found: Ophthalmopathy was separated from stable hyperthyroidism by a 13 V-J signature model, with over 85% sensitivity and about 81% specificity obtained in cross-validation and 80%/75% obtained in testing. In validation, progression to ophthalmopathy was predicted by the model with about 70% sensitivity and 72.22% specificity, a median of about 6 months before onset. No statistical method was used to set the sample size in advance, and investigators knew the group allocation. Most expanded thyroid clonotypes (frequency above 0.001) were also found in blood, which suggests that blood repertoires may mirror thyroid immune responses.

V sheds 3 bases and J sheds 7 bases, leaving 19 bases between their ends. The CDR3 holds 16 amino acids from the cysteine to the phenylalanine. Of all the DNA, just the CDR3 is kept, 48 bases in frame from base 1. This sequence uses TRBV12-3 or TRBV12-4 and TRBJ1-5; a confident D gene designation cannot be given. What was sequenced was blood. This clonotype was sampled from a middle-aged woman with Graves' hyperthyroidism. The nucleotide sequence is TGTGCCAGCAGTTTTTCAGGCCTGTTCCGGCTACAGCCCCAGCATTTT. Its protein is CASSFSGLFRLQPQHF.